A selection of T cell receptor beta chains follows, all from one sample in a study of T cells in localized non-small cell lung cancer. The protocol was immunoSEQ multiplex PCR, while the TCRdb copy is restricted to in-frame clones and leaves out a portion. This table holds approximately 22,000 clones, 70% to 90% found once. The input for sequencing was peripheral blood, taken before any cancer treatment. The receptor source for this set is an older male donor with stage I squamous cell lung carcinoma. Each CDR3 is given with its conserved first and last residue. D genes are given only for firm matches. Clone size is shown for a subset of rows, as once, few, many or a class of expanded clone.

d_gene	v_gene	j_gene	abundance	CDR3nt	CDR3aa
.	TRBV19	TRBJ2-5	.	TGTGCCAGTAGTATGTCGGTGACGACTCAAGAGACCCAGTACTTC	CASSMSVTTQETQYF
.	TRBV28	TRBJ1-6	.	TGTGCCAGCAGTAGCCAGGGAAATTCACCCCTCCACTTT	CASSSQGNSPLHF
.	TRBV4-2	TRBJ1-4	.	TGTGCCAGCAGCCAAGTGCCGGAAGCAACTAATGAAAAACTGTTTTTT	CASSQVPEATNEKLFF
TRBD1	TRBV2	TRBJ1-2	.	TGTGCCTCAAGGACAGGGGCGGTAGACTTAAACTATGGCTACACCTTC	CASRTGAVDLNYGYTF
TRBD1	TRBV19	TRBJ1-1	.	TGTGCCAGTAGCCGACGACAGGGGGCAGGGACTGAAGCTTTCTTT	CASSRRQGAGTEAFF
.	TRBV2	TRBJ1-2	.	TGTGCCAGCAGTCCCTCAGGGGCTAACTATGGCTACACCTTC	CASSPSGANYGYTF
.	TRBV5-4	TRBJ1-2	.	TGTGCCAGCTCCGTGTTACCAGGAAAGACCTATGGCTACACCTTC	CASSVLPGKTYGYTF
TRBD1	TRBV30	TRBJ1-4	.	TGTGCCTGCATGGACAGGAGTCATGAAAAACTGTTTTTT	CACMDRSHEKLFF
TRBD1	TRBV5-4	TRBJ1-6	.	TGTGCCAGCAGCTTGGGGGACAGGGGGAATTCACCCCTCCACTTT	CASSLGDRGNSPLHF
.	TRBV27	TRBJ1-1	once	TGTGCCAGCAGTTTAAGAGTCCAGGGCTCATTGAACACTGAAGCTTTCTTT	CASSLRVQGSLNTEAFF
TRBD1	TRBV19	TRBJ2-5	.	TGTGCCAGCCGGGACAGAGTGGTATCTGAGACCCAGTACTTC	CASRDRVVSETQYF
TRBD2	TRBV7-8	TRBJ2-3	.	TGTGCCAGCAGCTCCCGGACTAGCGGGGGGGGAGCAGATACGCAGTATTTT	CASSSRTSGGGADTQYF
TRBD2	TRBV27	TRBJ2-1	.	TGTGCCAGCAGTAGCGGACTAGGTAGCAATGAGCAGTTCTTC	CASSSGLGSNEQFF
.	TRBV7-9	TRBJ1-6	.	TGTGCCAGCTCTTCTCAGGGTCATAATTCACCCCTCCACTTT	CASSSQGHNSPLHF
.	TRBV19	TRBJ1-5	.	TGTGCCAGTAGTCCCCGACAGGCGGGCAATCAGCCCCAGCATTTT	CASSPRQAGNQPQHF
.	TRBV2	TRBJ1-3	.	TGTGCCAGCACTGAGGCCTACTCTGGAAACACCATATATTTT	CASTEAYSGNTIYF
TRBD2	TRBV18	TRBJ2-7	once	TGTGCCAGCTCATCCTCCGGGACTACTTCCTACGAGCAGTACTTC	CASSSSGTTSYEQYF
.	TRBV11-2	TRBJ1-3	once	TGTGCCAGCAGCTTAGATTTCTGGGAAAGAGCTGGAAACACCATATATTTT	CASSLDFWERAGNTIYF
.	TRBV19	TRBJ2-3	.	TGTGCCAGTAGTATTTATCCGGTCGCCAGCACAGATACGCAGTATTTT	CASSIYPVASTDTQYF
.	TRBV11-3	TRBJ2-7	.	TGTGCCAGCAGCTTTCAGGGGGGGCCCTCCTACGAGCAGTACTTC	CASSFQGGPSYEQYF
.	TRBV30	TRBJ1-6	.	TGTGCCTGGACCCCCTTGGAGGGGAATTCACCCCTCCACTTT	CAWTPLEGNSPLHF
.	TRBV7-8	TRBJ2-2	once	TGTGCCAGCAGCTTAGCCCGGAGGGAGAACACCGGGGAGCTGTTTTTT	CASSLARRENTGELFF
.	TRBV14	TRBJ1-4	.	TGTGCCAGCGGCCTTAATGAAAAACTGTTTTTT	CASGLNEKLFF
.	TRBV7-6	TRBJ1-4	.	TGTGCCAGCAGCCGAGGACAGCTCGTTTTT	CASSRGQLVF
.	TRBV29-1	TRBJ2-7	once	TGCAGCGTTGAGGGGGCCCGGGGGTCCTACGAGCAGTACTTC	CSVEGARGSYEQYF
.	TRBV27	TRBJ1-6	.	TGTGCCAGCAGTTTCGGGGGGGCTCGAGATTCACCCCTCCACTTT	CASSFGGARDSPLHF
.	TRBV7-2	TRBJ1-4	.	TGTGCCAGCAGGGATTCCCCCAGGGAAAAACTGTTTTTT	CASRDSPREKLFF
TRBD2	TRBV28	TRBJ2-7	few	TGTGCCAGCAATTCGGGTGGTGCGGGGGGTCGGGAGCAGTACTTC	CASNSGGAGGREQYF
TRBD2	TRBV5-6	TRBJ2-5	.	TGTGCCAGCAGACCCCCGTCGGGGCTAGCGGGGGAACAAGAGACCCAATACTTC	CASRPPSGLAGEQETQYF
.	TRBV10-3	TRBJ1-1	.	TGTGCCATCAATGAGGGCCAGGTCGTTGAAGCTTTCTTT	CAINEGQVVEAFF
TRBD2	TRBV4-1	TRBJ2-3	.	TGCGCCAGCAGCTCAGGACTAGCGGGGATCACAGATACGCAGTATTTT	CASSSGLAGITDTQYF
.	TRBV6-5	TRBJ1-1	.	TGTGCCAGCAGTGAGGGGGGATTCAGCACTGAAGCTTTCTTT	CASSEGGFSTEAFF
.	TRBV30	TRBJ1-3	.	TGTGCCGTCATAAGTCCTGGAAACACCATATATTTT	CAVISPGNTIYF
.	TRBV7-8	TRBJ1-5	.	TGTGCCAGCAGCTTATTTTCCTTCAGGCCTCACAATCAGCCCCAGCATTTT	CASSLFSFRPHNQPQHF
TRBD2	TRBV5-5	TRBJ2-7	.	TGTGCCAGCAGCCAAGATGGGAGTAGCGGGGCTAACGAGCAGTACTTC	CASSQDGSSGANEQYF
.	TRBV19	TRBJ2-3	.	TGTGCCAGTAGTAAGGCGTTCAGGTATACTAGCACAGATACGCAGTATTTT	CASSKAFRYTSTDTQYF
.	TRBV19	TRBJ2-2	once	TGTGCCACCCGTCCAGGACGGAACACCGGGGAGCTGTTTTTT	CATRPGRNTGELFF
.	TRBV5-5	TRBJ2-4	.	TGTGCCAGCAGCTTGGGGACAGCCCTAGCCAAAAACATTCAGTACTTC	CASSLGTALAKNIQYF
.	TRBV2	TRBJ2-5	.	TGTGCCAGCAAGGGGGGCACCGGACAGGTCTGGGAGACCCAGTACTTC	CASKGGTGQVWETQYF
TRBD2	TRBV7-9	TRBJ2-2	.	TGTGCCAGCAGCTTAATAGCGGGGGGGCCTAGGTCCCGGGAGCTGTTTTTT	CASSLIAGGPRSRELFF